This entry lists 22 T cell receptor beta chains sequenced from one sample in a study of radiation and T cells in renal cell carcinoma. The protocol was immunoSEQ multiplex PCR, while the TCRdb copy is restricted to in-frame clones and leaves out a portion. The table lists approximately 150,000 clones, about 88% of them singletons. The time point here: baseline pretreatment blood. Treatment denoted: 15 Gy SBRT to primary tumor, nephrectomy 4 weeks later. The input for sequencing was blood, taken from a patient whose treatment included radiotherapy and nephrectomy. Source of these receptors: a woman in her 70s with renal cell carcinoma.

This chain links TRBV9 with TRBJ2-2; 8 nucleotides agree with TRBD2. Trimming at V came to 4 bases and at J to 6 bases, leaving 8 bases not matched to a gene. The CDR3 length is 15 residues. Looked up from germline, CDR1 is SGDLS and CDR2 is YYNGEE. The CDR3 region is CASSPGGTGPGELFF. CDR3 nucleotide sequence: TGTGCCAGCAGCCCGGGGGGGACGGGGCCCGGGGAGCTGTTTTTT.

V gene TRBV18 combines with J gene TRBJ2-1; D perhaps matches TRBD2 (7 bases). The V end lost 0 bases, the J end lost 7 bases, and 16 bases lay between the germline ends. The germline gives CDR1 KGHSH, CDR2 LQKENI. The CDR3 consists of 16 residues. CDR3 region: CASSPPIGGPRNEQFF. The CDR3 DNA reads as TGTGCCAGCTCACCACCGATCGGGGGGCCGAGGAATGAGCAGTTCTTC.

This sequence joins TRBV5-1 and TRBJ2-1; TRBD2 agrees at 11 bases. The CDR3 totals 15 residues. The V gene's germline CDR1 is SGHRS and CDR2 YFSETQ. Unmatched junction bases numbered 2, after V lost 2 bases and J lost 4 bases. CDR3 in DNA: TGCGCCAGCAGCTTCGTAGCGGGGGGGTACAATGAGCAGTTCTTC. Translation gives CASSFVAGGYNEQFF. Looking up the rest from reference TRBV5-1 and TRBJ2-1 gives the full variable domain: KAGVTQTPRYLIKTRGQQVTLSCSPISGHRSVSWYQQTPGQGLQFLFEYFSETQRNKGNFPGRFSGRQFSNSRSEMNVSTLELGDSALYLCASSFVAGGYNEQFFGPGTRLTVL.

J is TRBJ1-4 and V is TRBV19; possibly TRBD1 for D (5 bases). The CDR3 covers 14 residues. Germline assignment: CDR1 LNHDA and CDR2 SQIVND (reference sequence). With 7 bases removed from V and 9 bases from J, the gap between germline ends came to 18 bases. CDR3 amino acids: CASIDTGSSKKLFF. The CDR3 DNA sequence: TGTGCCAGTATCGACACAGGTTCCAGTAAAAAACTGTTTTTT.

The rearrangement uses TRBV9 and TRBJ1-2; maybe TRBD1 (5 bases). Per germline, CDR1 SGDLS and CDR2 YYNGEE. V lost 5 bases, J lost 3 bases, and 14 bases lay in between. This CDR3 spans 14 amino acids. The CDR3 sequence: CASSEGTGHYGYTF. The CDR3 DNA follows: TGTGCCAGCAGTGAGGGTACAGGCCACTATGGCTACACCTTC. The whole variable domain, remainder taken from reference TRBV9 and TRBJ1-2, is DSGVTQTPKHLITATGQRVTLRCSPRSGDLSVYWYQQSLDQGLQFLIQYYNGEERAKGNILERFSAQQFPDLHSELNLSSLELGDSALYFCASSEGTGHYGYTFGSGTRLTVV.

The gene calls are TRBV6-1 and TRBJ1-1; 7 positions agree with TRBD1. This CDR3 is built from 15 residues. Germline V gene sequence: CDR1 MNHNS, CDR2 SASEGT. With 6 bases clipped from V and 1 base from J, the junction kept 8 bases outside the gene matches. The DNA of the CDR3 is TGTGCCAGCAGGGGGGGACAGACGGGGAACACTGAAGCTTTCTTT. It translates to CASRGGQTGNTEAFF.

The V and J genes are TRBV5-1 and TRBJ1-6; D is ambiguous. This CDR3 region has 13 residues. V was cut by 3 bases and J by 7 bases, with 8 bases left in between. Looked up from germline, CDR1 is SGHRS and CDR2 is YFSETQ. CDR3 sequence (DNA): TGCGCCAGCAGCTGGGCGGACAATTCACCCCTCCACTTT. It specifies CASSWADNSPLHF.

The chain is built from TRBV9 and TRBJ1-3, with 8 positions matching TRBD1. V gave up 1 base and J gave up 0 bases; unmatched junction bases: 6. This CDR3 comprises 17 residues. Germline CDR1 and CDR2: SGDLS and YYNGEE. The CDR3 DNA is TGTGCCAGCAGCGTATGGGGACAGGCCGGCTCTGGAAACACCATATATTTT. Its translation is CASSVWGQAGSGNTIYF.

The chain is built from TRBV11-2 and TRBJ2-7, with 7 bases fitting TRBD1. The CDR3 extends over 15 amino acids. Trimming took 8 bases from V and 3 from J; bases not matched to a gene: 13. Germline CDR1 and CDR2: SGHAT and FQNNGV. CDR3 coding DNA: TGTGCCAGCGGAAAAACGGGACAGATCTTCTACGAGCAGTACTTC. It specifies CASGKTGQIFYEQYF.

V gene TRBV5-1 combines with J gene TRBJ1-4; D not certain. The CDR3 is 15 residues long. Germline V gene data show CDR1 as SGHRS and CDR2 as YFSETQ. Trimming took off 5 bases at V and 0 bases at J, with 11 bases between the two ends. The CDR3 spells CASREDRTTNEKLFF. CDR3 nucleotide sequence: TGCGCCAGCAGAGAGGACCGAACAACTAATGAAAAACTGTTTTTT.

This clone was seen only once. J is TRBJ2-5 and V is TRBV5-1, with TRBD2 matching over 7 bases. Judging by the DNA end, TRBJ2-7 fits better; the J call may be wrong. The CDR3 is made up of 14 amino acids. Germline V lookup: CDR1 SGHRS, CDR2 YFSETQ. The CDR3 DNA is TGCGCCAGCAGCCTACGGGGGGATTCCTACGAGCAGTACTTC. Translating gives CASSLRGDSYEQYF.

The CDR3 sequence: CAWRGRDNEQFF. The CDR3 bases are TGTGCCTGGAGGGGACGGGACAATGAGCAGTTCTTC. The chain links TRBV30 to TRBJ2-1; the D gene could be TRBD1 or TRBD2 (5 bases each). The CDR3 runs to 12 residues. Germline-derived CDR1 and CDR2 are GTSNPN and SVGIG (reference sequence). V was trimmed by 3 bases and J by 5 bases, leaving 8 bases between them.

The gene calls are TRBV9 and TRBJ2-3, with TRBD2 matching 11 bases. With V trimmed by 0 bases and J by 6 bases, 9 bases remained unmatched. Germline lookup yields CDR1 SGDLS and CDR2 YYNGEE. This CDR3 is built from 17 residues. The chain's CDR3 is CASSVDLAGGPMDTQYF. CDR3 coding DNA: TGTGCCAGCAGCGTAGATCTAGCGGGGGGTCCCATGGATACGCAGTATTTT.

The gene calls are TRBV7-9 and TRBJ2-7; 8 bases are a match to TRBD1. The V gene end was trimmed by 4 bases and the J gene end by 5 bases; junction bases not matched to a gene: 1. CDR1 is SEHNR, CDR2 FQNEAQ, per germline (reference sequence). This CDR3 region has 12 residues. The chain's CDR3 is CASSSTGDEQYF. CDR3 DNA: TGTGCCAGCAGCTCGACAGGGGACGAGCAGTACTTC.

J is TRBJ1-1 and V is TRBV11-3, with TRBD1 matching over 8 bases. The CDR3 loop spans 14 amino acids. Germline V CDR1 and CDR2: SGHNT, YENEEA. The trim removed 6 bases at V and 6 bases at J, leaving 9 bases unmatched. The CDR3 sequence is CASRGRDRFSEAFF. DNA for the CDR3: TGTGCCAGCAGGGGGCGGGACAGGTTCTCTGAAGCTTTCTTT.

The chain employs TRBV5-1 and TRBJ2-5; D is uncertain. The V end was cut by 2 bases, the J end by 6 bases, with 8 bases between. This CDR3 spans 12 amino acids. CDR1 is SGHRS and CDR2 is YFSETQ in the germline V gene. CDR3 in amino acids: CASSLYGQTQYF. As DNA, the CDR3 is TGCGCCAGCAGCTTATACGGCCAGACCCAGTACTTC.

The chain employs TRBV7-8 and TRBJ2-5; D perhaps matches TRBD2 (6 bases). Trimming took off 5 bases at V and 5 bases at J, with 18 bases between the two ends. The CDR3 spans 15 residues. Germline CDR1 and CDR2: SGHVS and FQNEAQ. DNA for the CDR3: TGTGCCAGCAGCCCAATTGCGGGGATTTGGGAGACCCAGTACTTC. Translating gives CASSPIAGIWETQYF.

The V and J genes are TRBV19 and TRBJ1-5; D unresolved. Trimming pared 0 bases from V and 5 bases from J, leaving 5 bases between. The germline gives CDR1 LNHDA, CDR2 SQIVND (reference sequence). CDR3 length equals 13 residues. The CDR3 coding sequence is TGTGCCAGTAGTATAGAGCGGTATCAGCCCCAGCATTTT. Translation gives CASSIERYQPQHF.

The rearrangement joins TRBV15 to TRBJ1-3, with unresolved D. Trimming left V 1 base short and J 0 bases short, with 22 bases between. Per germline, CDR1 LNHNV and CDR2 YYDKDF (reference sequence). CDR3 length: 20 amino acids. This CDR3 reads CATSRARQQRINFSGNTIYF. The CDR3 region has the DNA TGTGCCACCAGCAGAGCCCGGCAGCAACGTATAAATTTCTCTGGAAACACCATATATTTT. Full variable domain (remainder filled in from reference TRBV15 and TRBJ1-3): DAMVIQNPRYQVTQFGKPVTLSCSQTLNHNVMYWYQQKSSQAPKLLFHYYDKDFNNEADTPDNFQSRRPNTSFCFLDIRSPGLGDTAMYLCATSRARQQRINFSGNTIYFGEGSWLTVV.

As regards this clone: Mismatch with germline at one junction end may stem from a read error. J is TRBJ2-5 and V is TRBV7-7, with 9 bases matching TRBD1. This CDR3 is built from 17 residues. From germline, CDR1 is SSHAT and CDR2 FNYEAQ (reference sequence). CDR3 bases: TGTGCTAGCAGCTTAGGGGACGGGACAGGGAGCTCAGAGACCCAGTACTTC. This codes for CASSLGDGTGSSETQYF.

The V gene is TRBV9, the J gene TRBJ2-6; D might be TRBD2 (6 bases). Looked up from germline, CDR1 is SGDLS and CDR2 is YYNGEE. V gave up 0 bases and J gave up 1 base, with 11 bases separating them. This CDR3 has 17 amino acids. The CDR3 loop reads CASSVGWGTSGANVLTF. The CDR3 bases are TGTGCCAGCAGCGTAGGGTGGGGGACTTCTGGGGCCAACGTCCTGACTTTC.

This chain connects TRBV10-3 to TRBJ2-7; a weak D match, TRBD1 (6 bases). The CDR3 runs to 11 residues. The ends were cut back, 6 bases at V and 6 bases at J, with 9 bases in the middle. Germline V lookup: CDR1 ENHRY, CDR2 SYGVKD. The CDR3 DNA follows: TGTGCCATCAGAACAGGGACCGAGCAGTACTTC. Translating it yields CAIRTGTEQYF.